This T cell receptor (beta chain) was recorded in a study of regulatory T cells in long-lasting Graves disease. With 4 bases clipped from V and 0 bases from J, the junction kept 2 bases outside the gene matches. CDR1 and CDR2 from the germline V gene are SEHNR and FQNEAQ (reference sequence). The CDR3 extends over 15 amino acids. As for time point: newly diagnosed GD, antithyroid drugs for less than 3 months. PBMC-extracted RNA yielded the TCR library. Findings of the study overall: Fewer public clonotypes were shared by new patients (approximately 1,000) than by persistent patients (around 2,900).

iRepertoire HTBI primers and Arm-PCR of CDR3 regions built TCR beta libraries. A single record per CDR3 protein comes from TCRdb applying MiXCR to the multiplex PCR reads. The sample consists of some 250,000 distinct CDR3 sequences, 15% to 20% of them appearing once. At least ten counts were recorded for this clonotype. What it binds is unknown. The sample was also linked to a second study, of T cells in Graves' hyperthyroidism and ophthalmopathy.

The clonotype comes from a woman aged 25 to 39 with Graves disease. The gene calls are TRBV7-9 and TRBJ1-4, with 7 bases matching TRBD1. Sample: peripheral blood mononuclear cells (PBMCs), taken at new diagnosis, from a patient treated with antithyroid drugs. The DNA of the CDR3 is TGTGCCAGCAGCTCCACAGGGGCAACTAATGAAAAACTGTTTTTT. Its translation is CASSSTGATNEKLFF.